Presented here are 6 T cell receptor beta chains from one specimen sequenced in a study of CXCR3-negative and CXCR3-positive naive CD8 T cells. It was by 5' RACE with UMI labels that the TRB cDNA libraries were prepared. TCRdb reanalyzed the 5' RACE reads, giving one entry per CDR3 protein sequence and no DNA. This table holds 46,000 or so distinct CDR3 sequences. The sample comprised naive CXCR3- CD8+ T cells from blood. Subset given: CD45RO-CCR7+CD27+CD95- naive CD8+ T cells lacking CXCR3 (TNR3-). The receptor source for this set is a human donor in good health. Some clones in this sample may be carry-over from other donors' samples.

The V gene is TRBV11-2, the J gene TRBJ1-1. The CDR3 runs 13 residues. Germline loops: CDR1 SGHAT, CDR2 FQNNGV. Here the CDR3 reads CASSPGGSTEAFF.

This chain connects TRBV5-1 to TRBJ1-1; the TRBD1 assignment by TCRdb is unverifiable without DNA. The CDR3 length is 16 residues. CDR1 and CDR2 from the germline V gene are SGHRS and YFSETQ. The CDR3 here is CASSWDRGRMNTEAFF.

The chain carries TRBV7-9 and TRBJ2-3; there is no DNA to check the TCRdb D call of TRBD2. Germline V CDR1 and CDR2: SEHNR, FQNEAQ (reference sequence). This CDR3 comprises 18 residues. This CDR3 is CASSFELEGTRRSDTQYF.

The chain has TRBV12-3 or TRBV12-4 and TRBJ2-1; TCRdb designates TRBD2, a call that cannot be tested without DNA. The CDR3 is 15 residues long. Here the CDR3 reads CASGLWGRGYNEQFF.

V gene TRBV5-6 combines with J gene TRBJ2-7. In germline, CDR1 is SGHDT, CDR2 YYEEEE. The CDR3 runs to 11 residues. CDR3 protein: CASSLFNEQYF.

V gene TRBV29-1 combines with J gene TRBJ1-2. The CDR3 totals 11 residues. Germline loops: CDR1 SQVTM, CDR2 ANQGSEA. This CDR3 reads CTSGGEEGYTF.